The T cell receptor beta chain described here comes from a study of breast tumors, draining lymph nodes, adjacent tissues. Study-wide results and caveats: Most tumor T cells seemingly derive from lymph node, then expand in tumor. Luminal-like breast cancer showed significantly higher tumor–nontumor repertoire similarity than basal-like. Tumor T cell lymph node origin was a supported hypothesis, not proven. Tumor TCR diversity was below lymph nodes but above nontumor tissue.

The lymph nodes were axillary draining lymph nodes from breast cancer patients. At least ten counts were recorded for this clonotype. Its antigen is not known. TCRdb used MiXCR to reprocess the multiplex PCR reads, holding one entry per CDR3 protein. The table includes 180,000 or so distinct CDR3 sequences, about 33% detected once. This CDR3 is built from 15 residues. V was trimmed by 3 bases and J by 0 bases, leaving 6 bases between them. CDR1 is MNHNS and CDR2 is SASEGT in the germline V gene. The chain uses TRBV6-1 and TRBJ1-6; D call uncertain. What was sequenced was axillary lymph node tissue. The sequence derives from a female donor with breast cancer. Some clones in this sample may be carry-over from other donors' samples. CDR3 sequence (DNA): TGTGCCAGCAGTGACCAGGTCTCCTATAATTCACCCCTCCACTTT. Protein sequence: CASSDQVSYNSPLHF.